Listed here are 30 T cell receptor beta chains from one sample, sequenced in a study of blood T cell repertoires in COVID-19. The protocol was immunoSEQ multiplex PCR, while the TCRdb copy is restricted to in-frame clones and leaves out a portion. The sample yields some 210,000 clones, roughly four fifths seen once. The sequenced material came from PBMCs or T cells enriched from blood (not recorded which). The receptor source for this set is a man aged 35 to 55 who had recovered from COVID-19.

This chain joins TRBV30 and TRBJ1-5; no definite D call. Germline CDR1 and CDR2: GTSNPN and SVGIG (reference sequence). The CDR3 has 13 amino acids. Deletions cut 1 base from V and 0 bases from J, with 4 bases between. In DNA, the CDR3 is TGTGCCTGGAGTGGAGATAGCAATCAGCCCCAGCATTTT. It yields the protein CAWSGDSNQPQHF. Filled out from reference TRBV30 and TRBJ1-5, the complete variable domain reads SQTIHQWPATLVQPVGSPLSLECTVEGTSNPNLYWYRQAAGRGLQLLFYSVGIGQISSEVPQNLSASRPQDRQFILSSKKLLLSDSGFYLCAWSGDSNQPQHFGDGTRLSIL.

The rearrangement joins TRBV6-5 to TRBJ2-7; 10 bases align to TRBD2. The CDR3 sequence is 14 residues long. With 6 bases clipped from V and 3 bases from J, the junction kept 5 bases outside the gene matches. The germline CDR1 and CDR2 sequences are MNHEY and SVGAGI. DNA of the CDR3: TGTGCCAGCAGCTCCCTAGCGGGGGACTACGAGCAGTACTTC. This codes for CASSSLAGDYEQYF.

The chain recombines TRBV5-6 with TRBJ1-5; D is possibly TRBD1 (5 bases). CDR1 SGHDT and CDR2 YYEEEE come from the germline V gene. V lost 0 bases and J lost 0, with 19 bases in between. This CDR3 has 19 amino acids. DNA for the CDR3: TGTGCCAGCAGCTTGGAATCCGAAACAGGAACAGCTAGCAATCAGCCCCAGCATTTT. It encodes CASSLESETGTASNQPQHF.

The genes are TRBV30 and TRBJ1-2; D unclear. Trimming took 2 bases from V and 3 from J, leaving 4 bases between them. Germline CDR1 and CDR2: GTSNPN and SVGIG (reference sequence). The CDR3 runs to 11 residues. CDR3 coding DNA: TGTGCCTGGAGTTCATACTATGGCTACACCTTC. Protein sequence: CAWSSYYGYTF. Combining the CDR3 with reference TRBV30 and TRBJ1-2 gives the whole variable domain SQTIHQWPATLVQPVGSPLSLECTVEGTSNPNLYWYRQAAGRGLQLLFYSVGIGQISSEVPQNLSASRPQDRQFILSSKKLLLSDSGFYLCAWSSYYGYTFGSGTRLTVV.

This chain connects TRBV27 to TRBJ1-1; D is uncertain. This CDR3 has 14 amino acids. The V gene's germline CDR1 is MNHEY and CDR2 SMNVEV (reference sequence). V was clipped by 4 bases and J by 0 bases, with 9 bases between them. The CDR3 is CASSSGYMNTEAFF. In nucleotides, the CDR3 is TGTGCCAGCAGTTCGGGATACATGAACACTGAAGCTTTCTTT.

The V and J genes are TRBV3-1 (or the pseudogene TRBV3-2) and TRBJ2-1; TRBD2 agrees at 8 bases. Germline CDR1 and CDR2: LGHDT and YNNKEL (reference sequence). This CDR3 is 15 amino acids long. With 2 bases clipped from V and 10 bases from J, the junction kept 10 bases outside the gene matches. The CDR3 DNA reads TGTGCCAGCAGCCAACTTCTGAGACTAGCGAACGAGCAGTTCTTC. This translates into CASSQLLRLANEQFF.

The genes are TRBV5-6 and TRBJ2-6; no clear D. The CDR3 has 16 amino acids. Trimming shortened V by 0 bases and J by 1 base, and 8 bases separated the two germline ends. Germline CDR1 and CDR2: SGHDT and YYEEEE. The CDR3 nucleotides are TGTGCCAGCAGCTTGGTTGACACTTCTGGGGCCAACGTCCTGACTTTC. Translating gives CASSLVDTSGANVLTF. The whole variable domain, filled in from reference TRBV5-6 and TRBJ2-6, reads DAGVTQSPTHLIKTRGQQVTLRCSPKSGHDTVSWYQQALGQGPQFIFQYYEEEERQRGNFPDRFSGHQFPNYSSELNVNALLLGDSALYLCASSLVDTSGANVLTFGAGSRLTVL.

The chain employs TRBV27 and TRBJ2-5; 8 positions match TRBD2. V lost 2 bases and J lost 2; bases outside the gene matches: 22. CDR1 is MNHEY, CDR2 SMNVEV, per germline (reference sequence). The CDR3 is 21 amino acids. The CDR3: CASSLKVGAGGAVLPQETQYF. In nucleotides, the CDR3 is TGTGCCAGCAGTTTAAAGGTTGGGGCCGGGGGGGCAGTACTGCCTCAAGAGACCCAGTACTTC.

V gene TRBV2 combines with J gene TRBJ1-1; unclear D gene. Germline-derived CDR1 and CDR2 are SNHLY and FYNNEI. Trimming cost V 10 bases and J 1 base, with 19 bases left between them. This CDR3 has 15 residues. The CDR3 bases are TGTGCCACCAAACAAGAAATCGTCCAGAACACTGAAGCTTTCTTT. Residues: CATKQEIVQNTEAFF.

The chain combines TRBV3-1 (or the pseudogene TRBV3-2) with TRBJ2-7; D is unresolved. Germline V CDR1 and CDR2: LGHDT, YNNKEL (reference sequence). This CDR3 has 13 amino acids. Trimming took off 0 bases at V and 3 bases at J, with 6 bases between the two ends. In DNA, the CDR3 is TGTGCCAGCAGCCAAGAGTCTGTCTACGAGCAGTACTTC. Its translation is CASSQESVYEQYF.

The chain combines TRBV12-3 or TRBV12-4 with TRBJ2-7; D is ambiguous. The CDR3 length is 13 residues. Trimming took 2 bases from V and 4 from J, leaving 9 bases between them. CDR3 DNA: TGTGCCAGCAGTTTACACAACAAGTACGAGCAGTACTTC. It codes for CASSLHNKYEQYF.

This clone has more than one count but fewer than ten. The V gene is TRBV3-1 (or the pseudogene TRBV3-2), the J gene TRBJ1-2; 7 positions agree with TRBD1. CDR1 and CDR2 (germline): LGHDT, YNNKEL (reference sequence). V gave up 3 bases and J gave up 13 bases; unmatched junction bases: 11. This CDR3 comprises 13 residues. The CDR3: CASSQWDSARSTF. The CDR3 coding sequence is TGTGCCAGCAGCCAGTGGGACAGCGCCCGAAGCACCTTC.

The V and J genes are TRBV5-1 and TRBJ2-1; 9 bases map to TRBD1. Looked up from germline, CDR1 is SGHRS and CDR2 is YFSETQ. There are 17 residues in the CDR3. The ends lost 1 base at V and 6 bases at J; junction bases unmatched: 11. The CDR3 protein is CASSLRTGTGLTNEQFF. The CDR3 DNA reads TGCGCCAGCAGCTTGAGGACCGGGACAGGGCTAACCAATGAGCAGTTCTTC.

This rearrangement joins TRBV6-5 to TRBJ1-3; no clear D. V was shortened by 4 bases and J by 4 bases, with 14 bases between the two germline ends. The CDR3 consists of 15 residues. The germline V gene has CDR1 MNHEY and CDR2 SVGAGI. Written as DNA, the CDR3 is TGTGCCAGCAGTTCCCTTTTTCGCGGAGGAAACACCATATATTTT. Its translation is CASSSLFRGGNTIYF.

The chain joins TRBV7-8 to TRBJ1-1; D uncertain. CDR1 SGHVS and CDR2 FQNEAQ come from the germline V gene. V was cut by 3 bases and J by 5 bases, with 7 bases left in between. The CDR3 loop spans 12 amino acids. CDR3 nucleotide sequence: TGTGCCAGCAGCTTCAGGCAGACTGAAGCTTTCTTT. Translation gives CASSFRQTEAFF. Variable domain in full (rest from reference TRBV7-8 and TRBJ1-1): GAGVSQSPRYKVAKRGQDVALRCDPISGHVSLFWYQQALGQGPEFLTYFQNEAQLDKSGLPSDRFFAERPEGSVSTLKIQRTQQEDSAVYLCASSFRQTEAFFGQGTRLTVV.

V is TRBV5-8 and J is TRBJ1-2; D unresolved. Germline lookup yields CDR1 SGHTS and CDR2 YDEGEE. This CDR3 is 14 amino acids long. With 2 bases removed from V and 7 bases from J, the gap between germline ends came to 15 bases. The CDR3 DNA reads as TGTGCCAGCAGCTTTGTAAGTTCGGTGATTGGCTACACCTTC. It encodes CASSFVSSVIGYTF. The entire variable domain, with the rest obtained from reference TRBV5-8 and TRBJ1-2, is as follows: EAGVTQSPTHLIKTRGQQATLRCSPISGHTSVYWYQQALGLGLQFLLWYDEGEERNRGNFPPRFSGRQFPNYSSELNVNALELEDSALYLCASSFVSSVIGYTFGSGTRLTVV.

The gene calls are TRBV6-5 and TRBJ1-2; TRBD1 agrees at 7 bases. CDR1 is MNHEY and CDR2 is SVGAGI in the germline V gene. The CDR3 has 14 amino acids. Trimming took 7 bases from V and 4 from J; bases not matched to a gene: 9. CDR3 bases: TGTGCCAGCACTAGGGGGCCCGGCACCTATGGCTACACCTTC. Residues: CASTRGPGTYGYTF.

The chain joins TRBV9 to TRBJ1-2, with a tentative D call TRBD1 (5 bases). The CDR3 loop spans 12 amino acids. The germline V gene has CDR1 SGDLS and CDR2 YYNGEE. V was shortened by 0 bases and J by 8 bases, with 8 bases between the two germline ends. CDR3 amino acids: CASSVDYRGYTF. The CDR3 DNA reads as TGTGCCAGCAGCGTAGATTACAGGGGCTACACCTTC.

The chain has TRBV19 and TRBJ2-2; 11 bases are a match to TRBD2. The CDR3 spans 15 residues. V shed 7 bases, J shed 4 bases, and the junction held 5 bases outside the gene matches. CDR1 is LNHDA, CDR2 SQIVND, per germline (reference sequence). The CDR3 sequence is CASTSGLAVTGELFF. The CDR3 nucleotides are TGTGCCAGTACCTCGGGACTAGCGGTCACCGGGGAGCTGTTTTTT.

CDR3: CASSVTERETQYF. The CDR3 DNA is TGTGCCAGCAGTGTAACCGAGAGGGAGACCCAGTACTTC. The J gene is TRBJ2-5, the V gene TRBV2; D remains unclear. Trimming left V 4 bases short and J 5 bases short, with 11 bases between. Germline CDR1 SNHLY, CDR2 FYNNEI. The CDR3 is 13 residues long.

V and J are TRBV28 and TRBJ2-7; D not certain. Germline V gene lookup returns CDR1 MDHEN and CDR2 SYDVKM. The CDR3 covers 15 residues. Deletions cut 4 bases from V and 1 base from J, with 14 bases between. The CDR3 reads CASSSLWPGSYEQYF. The DNA for the CDR3 is TGTGCCAGCAGTTCCCTTTGGCCAGGATCCTACGAGCAGTACTTC.

This sequence joins TRBV13 and TRBJ1-2, with TRBD1 matching over 10 bases. The V gene end was trimmed by 5 bases and the J gene end by 6 bases; junction bases not matched to a gene: 9. CDR3 size: 15 residues. Germline CDR1 PRHDT, CDR2 FYEKMQ (reference sequence). CDR3 in amino acids: CASSRQGALFHGYTF. The DNA of the CDR3 is TGTGCCAGCAGCCGACAGGGGGCGCTTTTCCATGGCTACACCTTC. Drawing the rest from reference TRBV13 and TRBJ1-2, the complete variable domain is AAGVIQSPRHLIKEKRETATLKCYPIPRHDTVYWYQQGPGQDPQFLISFYEKMQSDKGSIPDRFSAQQFSDYHSELNMSSLELGDSALYFCASSRQGALFHGYTFGSGTRLTVV.

The CDR3 loop is CASSSSGLAKNIQYF. In DNA, the CDR3 is TGTGCCAGCAGCTCATCAGGCTTAGCCAAAAACATTCAGTACTTC. The V call is TRBV11-2, the J call TRBJ2-4, with no clear D. The CDR3 extends over 15 amino acids. The germline V gene has CDR1 SGHAT and CDR2 FQNNGV. V gave up 4 bases and J gave up 0 bases, with 10 bases separating them.

The rearrangement uses TRBV23-1 and TRBJ1-2; 8 nucleotides line up with TRBD1. TRBV23-1 is placed among ORFs of uncertain function. J gave up 3 bases and V 6 bases, and 18 bases lay outside the gene matches. The length of the CDR3 is 18 residues. For the CDR3, the DNA is TGCGCCAGCAGCCACCTGGGGACAGGTCGATTTGGCGACTATGGCTACACCTTC. It yields the protein CASSHLGTGRFGDYGYTF.

The chain employs TRBV19 and TRBJ1-3; D not certain. The germline gives CDR1 LNHDA, CDR2 SQIVND (reference sequence). Trimming pared 9 bases from V and 4 bases from J, leaving 10 bases between. There are 12 residues in the CDR3. In DNA form, the CDR3 reads TGTGCCAGCGACATCATGGGAAACACCATATATTTT. Its protein product is CASDIMGNTIYF. The whole variable domain, remainder taken from reference TRBV19 and TRBJ1-3, is DGGITQSPKYLFRKEGQNVTLSCEQNLNHDAMYWYRQDPGQGLRLIYYSQIVNDFQKGDIAEGYSVSREKKESFPLTVTSAQKNPTAFYLCASDIMGNTIYFGEGSWLTVV.

V is TRBV5-5 and J is TRBJ2-1, with 7 bases lining up with TRBD1. CDR1 and CDR2 (germline): SGHKS, YYEKEE (reference sequence). With V trimmed by 0 bases and J by 4 bases, 4 bases remained unmatched. The length of the CDR3 is 15 residues. This chain's CDR3 is CASSLEGTEYNEQFF. The CDR3 nucleotides are TGTGCCAGCAGCTTGGAGGGGACAGAATACAATGAGCAGTTCTTC. Combining the CDR3 with reference TRBV5-5 and TRBJ2-1 gives the whole variable domain DAGVTQSPTHLIKTRGQQVTLRCSPISGHKSVSWYQQVLGQGPQFIFQYYEKEERGRGNFPDRFSARQFPNYSSELNVNALLLGDSALYLCASSLEGTEYNEQFFGPGTRLTVL.

This clone was seen a single time. V usage is TRBV5-1 and J usage is TRBJ1-3, with a possible D match to TRBD1 (6 bases). CDR3 length: 14 amino acids. CDR1 and CDR2 from the germline V gene are SGHRS and YFSETQ. Trimming removed 4 bases at V and 7 bases at J, with 15 bases between. The CDR3 sequence: CASSDTQGGNTIYF. The CDR3 DNA reads as TGCGCCAGCAGCGACACACAGGGTGGGAACACCATATATTTT.

This clone was counted between two and nine times. The rearrangement links TRBV25-1 to TRBJ1-3; no firm D call. The length of the CDR3 is 12 residues. Trimming left V 5 bases short and J 2 bases short, with 4 bases between. CDR1 and CDR2 from the germline V gene are MGHDK and SYGVNS. The CDR3 DNA reads as TGTGCCAGCAGTCCAGCTGGAAACACCATATATTTT. Residues: CASSPAGNTIYF.

In its sample, this clone was seen a few times. The V gene is TRBV6-5, the J gene TRBJ1-2, with D possibly TRBD1 on 5 matching bases. V dropped 2 bases and J dropped 6 bases, with 7 bases sitting between them. Germline V CDR1 and CDR2: MNHEY, SVGAGI. This CDR3 contains 12 residues. The CDR3 region is CASSYGANGYTF. The CDR3 DNA reads TGTGCCAGCAGTTACGGGGCTAATGGCTACACCTTC.

The chain uses TRBV5-5 and TRBJ2-1; D is undetermined. V was trimmed by 1 base and J by 7 bases, leaving 6 bases between them. CDR3 length: 12 residues. The germline gives CDR1 SGHKS, CDR2 YYEKEE (reference sequence). This CDR3 reads CASSLTKNEQFF. Written as DNA, the CDR3 is TGTGCCAGCAGCTTGACTAAGAATGAGCAGTTCTTC. Full variable domain (outside the CDR3, taken from reference TRBV5-5 and TRBJ2-1): DAGVTQSPTHLIKTRGQQVTLRCSPISGHKSVSWYQQVLGQGPQFIFQYYEKEERGRGNFPDRFSARQFPNYSSELNVNALLLGDSALYLCASSLTKNEQFFGPGTRLTVL.